This T cell receptor (beta chain) was recorded in a study of cytomegalovirus exposure and HLA in healthy donors. TCRdb keeps only in-frame clones here, not all; method: immunoSEQ multiplex PCR. The data show 200,000 to 300,000 clones, 90% seen once. The CDR3 totals 15 residues. V gave up 3 bases and J gave up 8 bases, with 16 bases separating them. CDR1 and CDR2 from the germline V gene are SGHDN and FVKESK. This receptor was taken from a woman in her twenties or thirties in good health and CMV-seronegative. This chain links TRBV14 with TRBJ1-4; weak D call: TRBD1 (5 bases). The sample consisted of PBMCs. Written as DNA, the CDR3 is TGTGCCAGCAGCCACCAAACAGGCAGACGAGAAAAACTGTTTTTT. It translates to CASSHQTGRREKLFF.